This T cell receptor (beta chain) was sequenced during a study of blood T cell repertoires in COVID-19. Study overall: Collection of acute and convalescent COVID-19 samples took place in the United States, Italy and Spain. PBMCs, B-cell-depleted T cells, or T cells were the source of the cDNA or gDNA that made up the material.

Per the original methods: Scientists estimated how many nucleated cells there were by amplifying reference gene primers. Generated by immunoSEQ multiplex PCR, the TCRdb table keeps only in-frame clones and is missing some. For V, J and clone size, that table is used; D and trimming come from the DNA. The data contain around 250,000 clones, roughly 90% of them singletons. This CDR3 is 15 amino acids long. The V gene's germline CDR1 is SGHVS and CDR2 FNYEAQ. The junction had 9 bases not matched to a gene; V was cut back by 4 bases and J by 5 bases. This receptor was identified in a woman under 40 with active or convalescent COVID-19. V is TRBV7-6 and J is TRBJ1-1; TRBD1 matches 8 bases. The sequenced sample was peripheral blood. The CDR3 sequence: CASSSYQGAQTEAFF. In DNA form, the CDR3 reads TGTGCCAGCAGCTCATACCAGGGGGCGCAAACTGAAGCTTTCTTT.